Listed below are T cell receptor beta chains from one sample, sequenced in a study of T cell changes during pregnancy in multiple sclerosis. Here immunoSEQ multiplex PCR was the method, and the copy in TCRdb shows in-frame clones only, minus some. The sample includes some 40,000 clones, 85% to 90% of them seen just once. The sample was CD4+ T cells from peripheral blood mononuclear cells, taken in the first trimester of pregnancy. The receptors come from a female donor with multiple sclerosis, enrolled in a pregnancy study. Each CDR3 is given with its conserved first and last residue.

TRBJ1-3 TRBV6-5 CASSYPDRNTIYF
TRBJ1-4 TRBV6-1 CASSGRQGALFATNEKLFF
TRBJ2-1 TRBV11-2 CASSTGTSRINEQFF
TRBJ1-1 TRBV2 CASSDGRGTEAFF
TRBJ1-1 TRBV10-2 CASSETGRNTEAFF
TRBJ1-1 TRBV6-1 CASSATVNTEAFF
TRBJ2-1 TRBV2 CASTPRGRETVGEQFF
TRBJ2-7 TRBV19 CASRTAGAGGPYEQYF
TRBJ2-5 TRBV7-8 CASRPSLREGGIMETQYF
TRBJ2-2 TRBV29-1 CSVKTSATLLSNTGELFF
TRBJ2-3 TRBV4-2 CASSHTGEGTDTQYF
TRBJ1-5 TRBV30 CAWSERTTLNQPQHF
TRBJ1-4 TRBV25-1 CASSEWGGEFEKLFF
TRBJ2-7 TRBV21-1 CASSKRTSGNPTYEQYF
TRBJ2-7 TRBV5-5 CASSATPDRLYEQYF
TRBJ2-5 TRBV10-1 CASSEGRGVKTQYF
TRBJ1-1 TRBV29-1 CSVLRGGNTEAFF
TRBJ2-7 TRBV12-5 CASGSRNRVAYEQYF
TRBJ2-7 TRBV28 CASSSLPTGDEQYF
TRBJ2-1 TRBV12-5 CASGLDYPRFF
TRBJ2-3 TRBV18 CASSSTDWGTGTDTQYF
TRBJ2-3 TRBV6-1 CASSEVRAGPSSTDTQYF
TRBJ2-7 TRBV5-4 CASSLAGNLLSYEQYF
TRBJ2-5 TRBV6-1 CASRESRTGTRTQYF
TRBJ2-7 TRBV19 CASSWGPSGISYEQYF
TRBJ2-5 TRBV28 CAIMKPGTGTIETQYF
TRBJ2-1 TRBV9 CASSAGGPEYNEQFF
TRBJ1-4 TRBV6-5 CASKGELREKLFF
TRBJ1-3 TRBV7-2 CASSPQVGGGRNTIYF
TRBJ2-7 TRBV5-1 CASSFPSSYEQYF
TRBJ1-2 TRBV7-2 CASSLSRSFYGYTF
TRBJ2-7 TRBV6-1 CASHGTSGPYEQYF
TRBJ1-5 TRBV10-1 CASSTGTHQPQHF
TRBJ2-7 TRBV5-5 CASSLGTGGHEQYF
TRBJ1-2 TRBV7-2 CASSPSWDRVFGYTF
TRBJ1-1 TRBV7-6 CASSLVTANTEAFF
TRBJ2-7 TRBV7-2 CASRLAGVNEQYF
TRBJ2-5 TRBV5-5 CASSRRTGGQETQYF
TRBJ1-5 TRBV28 CASSFTGGRYSNQPQHF
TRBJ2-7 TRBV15 CATSRRGAYEQYF
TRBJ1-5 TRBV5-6 CASSFWGLSNQPQHF
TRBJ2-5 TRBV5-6 CASSLENNRVNGETQYF
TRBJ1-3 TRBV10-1 CASSSDRASGNTIYF
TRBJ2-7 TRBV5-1 CASSSDRGGSYEQYF
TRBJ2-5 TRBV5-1 CASSLALAGLGAQETQYF